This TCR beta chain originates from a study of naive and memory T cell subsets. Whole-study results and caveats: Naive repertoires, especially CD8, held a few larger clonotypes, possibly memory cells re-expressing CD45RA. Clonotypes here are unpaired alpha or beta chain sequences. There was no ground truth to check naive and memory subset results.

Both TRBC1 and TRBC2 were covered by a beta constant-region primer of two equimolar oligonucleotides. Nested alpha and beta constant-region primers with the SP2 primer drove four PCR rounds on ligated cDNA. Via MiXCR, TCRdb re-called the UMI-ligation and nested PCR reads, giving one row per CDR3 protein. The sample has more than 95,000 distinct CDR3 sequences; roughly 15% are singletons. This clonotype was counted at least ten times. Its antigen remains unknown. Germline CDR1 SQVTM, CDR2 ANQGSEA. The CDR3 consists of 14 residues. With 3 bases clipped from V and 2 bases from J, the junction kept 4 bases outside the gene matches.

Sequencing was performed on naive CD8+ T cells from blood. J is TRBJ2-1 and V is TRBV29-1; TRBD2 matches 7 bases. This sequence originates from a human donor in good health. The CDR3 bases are TGCAGCGTTGAGGGACGGGAGGCCTACAATGAGCAGTTCTTC. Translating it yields CSVEGREAYNEQFF.